Listed here is a single TCR beta chain. The method was immunoSEQ multiplex PCR; TCRdb's version includes in-frame clones alone and lacks a portion of them. This sample has about 180,000 clones, with around 90% found just once. The germline CDR1 and CDR2 sequences are KGHSH and LQKENI. Trimming pared 6 bases from V and 3 bases from J, leaving 11 bases between. This CDR3 is built from 13 residues. These data belong to a study of T cell responses to AZD1222 COVID-19 vaccine. V and J are TRBV18 and TRBJ1-1; D is possibly TRBD1 (5 bases). The sequence came from an adult in good health. The specimen was peripheral blood, collected on day 0 of AZD1222 vaccination. The CDR3 nucleotides are TGTGCCAGCTCCGACGTGGGGGACACTGAAGCTTTCTTT. Translating gives CASSDVGDTEAFF.